Listed here is a single T cell receptor (beta chain). The sample holds a few counts of this clonotype. What antigen it recognizes has not been identified. Base qualities are not provided; no much larger clone lies one nucleotide away. The data belong to a study of T-cell memory formation after mild COVID-19 (dated by TCRdb to the early 2020s). In the study overall: TCR sequence clusters from the two donors were found to be largely donor specific. In two donors, T-cell clones that expanded and contracted after mild COVID-19 were tracked by sequencing TCRalpha and TCRbeta repertoires over time. Two young, previously healthy adult volunteers made up the cohort, one male and one female.

TCRdb names Illumina NovaSeq 6000 as the instrument used. cDNA libraries for TCRalpha and TCRbeta were prepared by 5'RACE using constant-segment primers, with sample barcodes and unique molecular identifiers added. Trizol reagent was used to extract RNA from every sample. Libraries were amplified in two PCR steps, with a second sample barcode and Illumina TruSeq adapters added in the second step. Libraries were sequenced on an Illumina NovaSeq with 2 x 150 bp paired-end reads. Per the authors' processing: Demultiplexing of reads and collapsing into UMI-guided consensus sequences were performed with migec v1.2.7. Using mixcr v2.1.11, the UMI consensuses were aligned to TRA and TRB V and J templates and assembled into clonotypes. Clonotypes were classified as expanded or contracted when called significant by both edgeR and NoisET, with noise models trained on biological replicates. For edgeR calls, the thresholds were a false discovery rate-adjusted p below 0.01 and a log2 fold-change of 1. As an exploratory analysis of dynamics, max-normalized trajectories of the 1000 most abundant clonotypes were examined with PCA combined with hierarchical clustering. Separately sequenced CD4+ and CD8+ repertoires were used to assign a CD4 or CD8 phenotype to each responding clone. TCRdb's own reprocessing of the public reads used fastp at Q25 and MiXCR and kept productive beta chains. Rows are combined by CDR3 protein, so each entry shows the most common genes and DNA. For this entry, the V and J calls and clone size follow TCRdb and not the study's own pipeline. The sample table contains 110,000 or so distinct CDR3 sequences; only one count was recorded for 20% to 25% of them. Together, the top ten hold under 50% of the sample.

Overall results and qualifications from the work: Only a couple of mild cases were covered in the study, and larger cohorts including severe cases with pre-infection samples were considered necessary. Contracting CD4+ clones were found mainly in CM and EM memory subsets, while CD8+ clones were enriched in EMRA. Some responding clones were detected in pre-infection memory, which suggested that pre-existing cross-reactive memory T cells had joined the SARS-CoV-2 response. SARS-CoV-2 specificity was not confirmed for the second-wave clones peaking on day 37. Balanced CD4/CD8 phenotypes were observed for clones contracting from day 15 to 85, whereas a bias towards CD4+ was observed for a second wave of clones expanding from day 15 to 37.

The CDR3 runs 15 amino acids, cysteine and phenylalanine included. The sequence is cut down to CDR3 DNA, 45 bases in frame from base 1. Germline trimming amounts to 7 bases on V and 5 bases on J, with 7 as the count of junction bases outside the gene matches. Ficoll-Paque density gradient centrifugation was used to isolate PBMCs. Source material: PBMCs or a T cell subset sorted from them (not recorded which). This receptor was taken from a man aged 18 to 29 who had mild COVID-19 (a few samples of this study predate the infection). The sample titles of this study are shuffled in the database, so cell type and time point are left out; the donor was told from shared clones. The V and J segments used are TRBV12-3 or TRBV12-4 and TRBJ2-2; TRBD1 lines up with 10 middle nucleotides. CDR3 loop: CASITTGGLTGELFF. DNA sequence: TGTGCCAGCATTACGACAGGGGGCTTAACCGGGGAGCTGTTTTTT.